Listed below are T cell receptor beta chains from one sample, sequenced in a study of shared clonotypes between healthy human individuals. The table came from immunoSEQ multiplex PCR; TCRdb's copy has only in-frame clones and leaves some out. This table has about 2.3 million clones, 93% appearing once. Sequenced input: naive CD4+ T cells from PBMCs. The receptors here all came from a man younger than 30 in good health. Some clones in this sample may be carry-over from other donors' samples. Both conserved end residues are part of each CDR3. The order of the fields is clone size, D gene, J gene, V gene, CDR3 DNA, CDR3 protein. The D gene is left open where the match is weak. Some rows mark clone size as missing; the rest say once, few, many or name a class of expanded clone.

-	-	TRBJ1-5	TRBV25-1	TGTGCCAGTCAAGGGAACGGTCAGCCCCAGCATTTT	CASQGNGQPQHF
-	-	TRBJ2-1	TRBV14	TGTGCCAGCAGCCAATCTTCCGGTGAGCAGTTCTTC	CASSQSSGEQFF
once	-	TRBJ2-2	TRBV28	TGTGCCAGCAGTTTATCGGCAGGAAACACCGGGGAGCTGTTTTTT	CASSLSAGNTGELFF
-	TRBD1	TRBJ2-3	TRBV28	TGTGCCAGCAGTGGGGCCCGGACAGGGTTATTCACAGATACGCAGTATTTT	CASSGARTGLFTDTQYF
-	TRBD1	TRBJ1-1	TRBV29-1	TGCAGCGGGGAGAGACAGGGCGTGGAGGCTTTCTTT	CSGERQGVEAFF
-	-	TRBJ1-5	TRBV5-1	TGCGCCAGCAGCCCCGGTCACGGTGATAGCAATCAGCCCCAGCATTTT	CASSPGHGDSNQPQHF
-	-	TRBJ1-1	TRBV7-2	TGTGCCAGCAGCTTTCAGGGAAACACTGAAGCTTTCTTT	CASSFQGNTEAFF
-	TRBD2	TRBJ2-7	TRBV28	TGTGCCAGCAGGGATACCCCGGGACTAGCCTATATTGGAGAGTTGTACTTC	CASRDTPGLAYIGELYF
once	-	TRBJ1-2	TRBV29-1	TGCAGCGTTGAAGATTTTGGGACGGAGGATAGAGACTATGGCTACACCTTC	CSVEDFGTEDRDYGYTF
-	-	TRBJ2-1	TRBV28	TGTGCCAGCAGTCCACGGACTCGCTACAATGAGCAGTTCTTC	CASSPRTRYNEQFF
-	-	TRBJ2-7	TRBV6-1	TGTGCCAGCAGCCCCAAGCCAGGGGACTCCTACGAGCAGTACTTC	CASSPKPGDSYEQYF
-	-	TRBJ2-5	TRBV7-2	TGTGCCAGCAGCTCCGGGACACAAGAGACCCAGTACTTC	CASSSGTQETQYF
-	TRBD1	TRBJ1-1	TRBV30	TGTGCCTGGAGTGTACATGGGGACAGCTTATACACTGAAGCTTTCTTT	CAWSVHGDSLYTEAFF
few	-	TRBJ1-1	TRBV11-2	TGTGCCAGCAGCTTAAGCACTGAAGCTTTCTTT	CASSLSTEAFF
-	-	TRBJ1-4	TRBV28	TGTGCCAGCAGTTCTCCGAGGAGAGGGAACGCTAATGAAAAACTGTTTTTT	CASSSPRRGNANEKLFF
-	-	TRBJ2-3	TRBV7-6	TGTGCCAGCAGCTCAGGTCGGACTTTCGGGACAGATACGCAGTATTTT	CASSSGRTFGTDTQYF
-	-	TRBJ2-7	TRBV11-2	TGTGCCAGCAGCTTAAACTACCTAGGAAACTACGAGCAGTACTTC	CASSLNYLGNYEQYF
-	TRBD2	TRBJ2-2	TRBV14	TGTGCCAGCAGCCAAGAACTCGCGGGAGGGCTCCGCGACACCGGGGAGCTGTTTTTT	CASSQELAGGLRDTGELFF
-	-	TRBJ2-1	TRBV2	TGTGCCAGCAAGGGGCCCTCAGGGAGCTCCTACAATGAGCAGTTCTTC	CASKGPSGSSYNEQFF
once	TRBD2	TRBJ2-7	TRBV27	TGTGCCAGCAGCTACTGGCGGGAGGGATCCGAGCAGTACTTC	CASSYWREGSEQYF
-	TRBD1	TRBJ1-2	TRBV6-1	TGTGCCAGCTGCCGAGGCGGACAGGGCAACTATGGCTACACCTTC	CASCRGGQGNYGYTF
-	-	TRBJ2-7	TRBV2	TGTGCCAGCCGTGGAGTTGCAGGGATCCACGAGCAGTACTTC	CASRGVAGIHEQYF
-	-	TRBJ1-4	TRBV7-2	TGTGCCAGCAGCTTACGGGGGTCCCAATCTGAAAAACTGTTTTTT	CASSLRGSQSEKLFF
-	TRBD1	TRBJ2-7	TRBV5-4	TGTGCCAGCAGCTTGGCCGGGACAGGGACCTACGAGCAGTACTTC	CASSLAGTGTYEQYF
-	-	TRBJ1-2	TRBV28	TGTGCCAGCAACCCCCACGACTTACAGGACAGCCTGTACTATGGCTACACCTTC	CASNPHDLQDSLYYGYTF
-	TRBD2	TRBJ2-7	TRBV27	TGTGCCAGCAGTCCACGTAAAGCGGGAGGAACAATCGAGCAGTACTTC	CASSPRKAGGTIEQYF
few	-	TRBJ1-5	TRBV29-1	TGCAGCGCCGCGTTTAAGGGCAGCAATCAGCCCCAGCATTTT	CSAAFKGSNQPQHF
-	TRBD1	TRBJ1-3	TRBV6-6	TGTGCCATAAAATTGACAGGGGGAGGAAACACCATATATTTT	CAIKLTGGGNTIYF
-	TRBD2	TRBJ2-3	TRBV30	TGTGCCTGGAGTGGGATCGATAGCGGGAGCTTCTCAGATACGCAGTATTTT	CAWSGIDSGSFSDTQYF
-	-	TRBJ1-2	TRBV6-1	TGTGCCAGCAGTGAAGGGCAGAACTATGGCTACACCTTC	CASSEGQNYGYTF
-	-	TRBJ1-1	TRBV19	TGTGCCACCACACACGAGGCGGGCACTGAAGCTTTCTTT	CATTHEAGTEAFF
-	-	TRBJ2-3	TRBV5-1	TGCGCCAGCAGCTCACAGGGTGGGGAGGATACGCAGTATTTT	CASSSQGGEDTQYF
-	-	TRBJ1-5	TRBV27	TGTGCCAGCAGCCCACGATACAGGGACTATCGATATAGCAATCAGCCCCAGCATTTT	CASSPRYRDYRYSNQPQHF
-	-	TRBJ2-5	TRBV4-1	TGCGCCAGCAGCCAAGGGCGGGGTTACCAAGAGACCCAGTACTTC	CASSQGRGYQETQYF
-	-	TRBJ1-4	TRBV27	TGTGCCAGCAGTTTACGTCGGGACCGGGGTGAAAAACTGTTTTTT	CASSLRRDRGEKLFF
-	TRBD2	TRBJ2-1	TRBV19	TGTGCCAGTAGTTACCGGGGACTAGCGGGAGAGGAGCAGTTCTTC	CASSYRGLAGEEQFF
once	-	TRBJ2-5	TRBV7-3	TGTGCCAGCAGCTTAACGGGCAGGGGAGAGACCCAGTACTTC	CASSLTGRGETQYF
-	-	TRBJ1-1	TRBV19	TGTGCCAGTAGTATAGAAGGACAGAGGAACACTGAAGCTTTCTTT	CASSIEGQRNTEAFF
-	-	TRBJ1-1	TRBV10-3	TGTGCCATCAGTGAGTCTAAAGCGAACACTGAAGCTTTCTTT	CAISESKANTEAFF
-	TRBD2	TRBJ2-1	TRBV19	TGTGCCAGTAGTTCAAGGGAGGGACTAGAGGGGGTCAATGAGCAGTTCTTC	CASSSREGLEGVNEQFF